The present T cell receptor (beta chain) was sequenced within a study of memory CD4+ T cells and cytomegalovirus serostatus. V was pared by 7 bases and J by 9 bases, with 19 bases of the junction left unmatched. The CDR3 sequence is 16 residues long. Germline V gene sequence: CDR1 MDHEN, CDR2 SYDVKM. The sort gate was single viable CD3+CD4+CD8-CD45RO+ cells for memory CD4+ T cells. Clones were sequenced by immunoSEQ multiplex PCR, and TCRdb holds only the in-frame ones, with some missing. This sample has approximately 65,000 clones, with over 60% found just once. What was sequenced was memory CD4+ T cells from blood. This sequence was found in an adult in good health and CMV-seronegative. This chain uses TRBV28 with TRBJ2-7; TRBD2 matches at 9 bases. The DNA for the CDR3 is TGTGCCAGCACCGAGGGGGCTAGCGGGAACAGTTACTGGCAGTACTTC. Translating gives CASTEGASGNSYWQYF.